A single T cell receptor (beta chain) is shown here with its context. The protocol was immunoSEQ multiplex PCR, while the TCRdb copy is restricted to in-frame clones and leaves out a portion. The repertoire holds some 100,000 clones, with approximately 90% as singletons. The data stem from a study of cytomegalovirus exposure and HLA in healthy donors. CDR1 and CDR2 from the germline V gene are SGDLS and YYNGEE. Unmatched junction bases numbered 4, after V lost 4 bases and J lost 9 bases. This CDR3 contains 14 residues. The rearrangement links TRBV9 to TRBJ2-7; 16 bases map to TRBD2. This sequence originates from a man younger than 30 in good health and CMV-seropositive. Sequencing was done on a sample of PBMCs. CDR3 nucleotides: TGTGCCAGCAGCATGGGACTAGCGGGGGGGAGGCAGTACTTC. This codes for CASSMGLAGGRQYF. Full variable domain (outside the CDR3, taken from reference TRBV9 and TRBJ2-7): DSGVTQTPKHLITATGQRVTLRCSPRSGDLSVYWYQQSLDQGLQFLIQYYNGEERAKGNILERFSAQQFPDLHSELNLSSLELGDSALYFCASSMGLAGGRQYFGPGTRLTVT.